The 21 T cell receptor beta chains below all came from one sample that was sequenced in a study of identical twins. TCRdb passed the 5' RACE reads through MiXCR, listing each CDR3 protein once. The top ten clones hold 0.44% of a sample with around 530,000 distinct CDR3 sequences, 12% to 15% of them seen once. These same data were also listed under a study on yellow fever vaccine responses in identical twins.

The sequencing input was CD4+ T cells sorted from blood. Source of these receptors: a woman under 30 in good health.

This clonotype has only a few counts. V gene TRBV7-9 combines with J gene TRBJ1-1; D is possibly TRBD1 (5 bases). Germline assignment: CDR1 SEHNR and CDR2 FQNEAQ (reference sequence). The V end was cut by 6 bases, the J end by 11 bases, with 16 bases between. This CDR3 region has 12 residues. The CDR3 bases are TGTGCCAGCAGTTTACAGGACCTACAGGCTTTCTTT. Translated: CASSLQDLQAFF.

This clonotype was counted a single time. The V call is TRBV20-1, the J call TRBJ2-1; 8 bases are a match to TRBD2. The CDR3 runs 17 residues. J was trimmed by 0 bases and V by 1 base; bases with no gene match: 8. CDR1 is DFQATT and CDR2 is SNEGSKA in the germline V gene (reference sequence). The CDR3: CSARGGAGGPSYNEQFF. The CDR3 coding sequence is TGCAGTGCTAGAGGTGGGGCGGGGGGACCCTCCTACAATGAGCAGTTCTTC.

This clonotype was observed a handful of times. The V gene is TRBV11-2, the J gene TRBJ2-5; TRBD2 agrees at 9 bases. CDR1 is SGHAT, CDR2 FQNNGV, per germline. The trim removed 1 base at V and 2 bases at J, leaving 8 bases unmatched. The CDR3 contains 17 residues. CDR3 sequence (DNA): TGTGCCAGCAGCTTAGGGGGGCTAGCGGGGTCGCAAGAGACCCAGTACTTC. Encoded protein: CASSLGGLAGSQETQYF.

This chain's CDR3 is CASSKGPVLKRFF. DNA for the CDR3: TGTGCCAGCAGCAAAGGGCCTGTACTTAAACGGTTCTTC. V is TRBV7-2 and J is TRBJ2-1; no clear D. In germline, CDR1 is SGHTA, CDR2 FQGNSA. Trimming removed 5 bases from V and 15 bases from J, with 20 bases in between. The CDR3 is 13 amino acids.

The rearrangement joins TRBV7-6 to TRBJ2-5, with TRBD2 matching 15 bases. The CDR3 extends over 16 amino acids. Germline V gene sequence: CDR1 SGHVS, CDR2 FNYEAQ. With V trimmed by 3 bases and J by 5 bases, 4 bases remained unmatched. This chain's CDR3 is CASSFAGLAGGETQYF. DNA of the CDR3: TGTGCCAGCAGCTTCGCGGGACTAGCGGGGGGTGAGACCCAGTACTTC.

The rearrangement uses TRBV27 and TRBJ1-6; 9 nucleotides align to TRBD1. Trimming cost V 3 bases and J 2 bases; bases outside gene matches: 5. The CDR3 is made up of 17 amino acids. From germline, CDR1 is MNHEY and CDR2 SMNVEV (reference sequence). The CDR3 spells CASSFDRGETYNSPLHF. The CDR3 nucleotides read TGTGCCAGCAGTTTCGACAGGGGGGAAACCTATAATTCACCCCTCCACTTT.

The chain uses TRBV5-1 and TRBJ2-7; TRBD1 matches at 9 bases. The CDR3 covers 11 residues. The junction had 3 bases not matched to a gene; V was cut back by 4 bases and J by 10 bases. Germline V lookup: CDR1 SGHRS, CDR2 YFSETQ. For the CDR3, the DNA is TGCGCCAGCAGCCCGGGACAGGGTCAGTACTTC. Amino acid sequence: CASSPGQGQYF. Drawing the rest from reference TRBV5-1 and TRBJ2-7, the complete variable domain is KAGVTQTPRYLIKTRGQQVTLSCSPISGHRSVSWYQQTPGQGLQFLFEYFSETQRNKGNFPGRFSGRQFSNSRSEMNVSTLELGDSALYLCASSPGQGQYFGPGTRLTVT.

The chain joins TRBV21-1 to TRBJ2-1; TRBD2, the table's D call, was not compared with the DNA. TRBV21-1 is given as a pseudogene. The CDR3 length is 20 residues. The CDR3 bases are TGTGCCAGCAGCAAGGGGACTAGCGGGAGAGGGGGTAGGGGTTTCAATGAGCAGTTCTTC. As protein: CASSKGTSGRGGRGFNEQFF.

This clonotype was detected only a few times. This rearrangement joins TRBV5-1 to TRBJ2-3; perhaps TRBD1 as D (6 bases). The V end lost 2 bases, the J end lost 4 bases, and 11 bases lay between the germline ends. The CDR3 has 14 residues. Germline assignment: CDR1 SGHRS and CDR2 YFSETQ. The DNA of the CDR3 is TGCGCCAGCAGCTTCACAGGGATGGCAGATACGCAGTATTTT. It yields the protein CASSFTGMADTQYF.

The chain uses TRBV7-6 and TRBJ1-1, with D uncertain. The V gene's germline CDR1 is SGHVS and CDR2 FNYEAQ. Deletions cut 7 bases from V and 1 base from J, with 10 bases between. The CDR3 spans 13 residues. For the CDR3, the DNA is TGTGCCAGCAAGGCCAACCCGAACACTGAAGCTTTCTTT. Its protein is CASKANPNTEAFF.

This clonotype has more than one count but fewer than ten. The V gene is TRBV29-1, the J gene TRBJ2-2, with unresolved D. Germline values: CDR1 SQVTM, CDR2 ANQGSEA. The CDR3 length is 13 residues. Trimming cost V 4 bases and J 6 bases, with 12 bases left between them. CDR3 DNA sequence: TGCAGCGTTGCTTTTCGGGTTTCCGGGGAGCTGTTTTTT. Translating it yields CSVAFRVSGELFF.

The rearrangement uses TRBV20-1 and TRBJ2-2; D gene unclear. V was pared by 5 bases and J by 0 bases, with 7 bases between. The CDR3 extends over 13 amino acids. Per germline, CDR1 DFQATT and CDR2 SNEGSKA (reference sequence). The CDR3 is CSAAEPNTGELFF. The CDR3 nucleotides read TGCAGTGCTGCGGAGCCGAACACCGGGGAGCTGTTTTTT.

This clonotype occurred many times. CDR3: CASSGTSGVEQFF. In nucleotides, the CDR3 is TGTGCCAGCAGTGGGACTAGCGGGGTGGAGCAGTTCTTC. This chain uses TRBV6-1 with TRBJ2-1, with 12 bases matching TRBD2. V lost 4 bases and J lost 10; bases outside the gene matches: 2. There are 13 residues in the CDR3. In germline, CDR1 is MNHNS, CDR2 SASEGT.

The genes are TRBV24-1 and TRBJ2-2; TRBD2 aligns across 9 bases. V trimming: 3 bases; J trimming: 6 bases; junction bases outside the gene matches: 13. Germline V gene lookup returns CDR1 KGHDR and CDR2 SFDVKD. The CDR3 has 18 residues. The CDR3 sequence is CATSDVSGSLRRPGELFF. The CDR3 DNA reads TGTGCCACCAGTGATGTTAGCGGGAGTCTCAGACGCCCCGGGGAGCTGTTTTTT.

The sample holds a few counts of this clonotype. The gene calls are TRBV10-3 and TRBJ2-5; D remains ambiguous. Trimming took off 2 bases at V and 3 bases at J, with 4 bases between the two ends. Germline V gene data show CDR1 as ENHRY and CDR2 as SYGVKD. CDR3 length equals 12 residues. The CDR3 sequence: CAISEPKETQYF. DNA for the CDR3: TGTGCCATCAGTGAGCCCAAAGAGACCCAGTACTTC.

The chain links TRBV6-1 to TRBJ2-1, with 9 bases lining up with TRBD2. Germline lookup yields CDR1 MNHNS and CDR2 SASEGT. The CDR3 extends over 18 amino acids. J gave up 1 base and V 8 bases, and 15 bases lay outside the gene matches. In DNA form, the CDR3 reads TGTGCCAGCGGAAAAAACTTGGCGGGAGGGCCTTCCTACAATGAGCAGTTCTTC. Protein: CASGKNLAGGPSYNEQFF.

The chain is built from TRBV6-5 and TRBJ1-5; 7 bases are a match to TRBD1. The CDR3 runs 14 residues. Germline loops: CDR1 MNHEY, CDR2 SVGAGI. After removal of 0 bases from V and 6 bases from J, the junction contained 2 bases not matched to a gene. CDR3 sequence reads: CASSYSGGRQPQHF. In nucleotides, the CDR3 is TGTGCCAGCAGTTACTCAGGGGGCCGTCAGCCCCAGCATTTT.

The chain employs TRBV10-3 and TRBJ2-3, with 14 positions matching TRBD2. The CDR3 contains 16 residues. Germline CDR1 ENHRY, CDR2 SYGVKD. Germline trimming cut 6 bases from V and 7 bases from J; bases unmatched to any gene: 9. CDR3 region: CAIRNGTSGSMNTQYF. In DNA form, the CDR3 reads TGTGCCATCAGGAACGGGACTAGCGGGAGTATGAATACGCAGTATTTT.

This clonotype was seen only a few times. The chain uses TRBV5-1 and TRBJ2-3; 15 bases agree with TRBD2. With V trimmed by 3 bases and J by 0 bases, 8 bases remained unmatched. The CDR3 is 19 residues long. CDR1 is SGHRS, CDR2 YFSETQ, per germline. CDR3 coding DNA: TGCGCCAGCAGCTCGGCAGGACTAGCGGGAGGGTTAAGCACAGATACGCAGTATTTT. It encodes CASSSAGLAGGLSTDTQYF.

The sample holds many counts of this clonotype. This chain joins TRBV12-3 or TRBV12-4 and TRBJ2-7, with D possibly TRBD2 on 5 matching bases. V lost 2 bases, J lost 0 bases, and 11 bases lay in between. The CDR3 has 15 amino acids. CDR3 amino acids: CASSLSSGSSYEQYF. In DNA form, the CDR3 reads TGTGCCAGCAGTTTATCTTCGGGGAGCTCCTACGAGCAGTACTTC.

The chain couples TRBV10-3 to TRBJ2-1, with D perhaps given as TRBD1 or TRBD2 (5 bases each). This CDR3 region has 14 residues. The germline V gene encodes CDR1 ENHRY and CDR2 SYGVKD. V was pared by 0 bases and J by 6 bases, with 9 bases between. CDR3: CAISESGEPNEQFF. CDR3 nucleotide sequence: TGTGCCATCAGTGAGTCGGGGGAACCCAATGAGCAGTTCTTC.